A single sample is the source of the 2 T cell receptor beta chains below, sequenced in a study of OX40 agonist ivuxolimab in advanced cancers. Clones were sequenced by immunoSEQ multiplex PCR, and TCRdb holds only the in-frame ones, with some missing. Of around 54,000 clones listed, approximately 94% are singletons. The sample consisted of CD4+ or CD8+ T cells sorted from blood, taken in a trial of the OX40 agonist ivuxolimab. All receptors derive from an adult with an advanced solid tumor such as melanoma, head and neck, liver or kidney cancer.

This clone was seen only once. This chain joins TRBV27 and TRBJ2-1; TRBD2 matches 8 bases. With V trimmed by 3 bases and J by 4 bases, 2 bases remained unmatched. The CDR3 contains 14 residues. CDR1 MNHEY and CDR2 SMNVEV come from the germline V gene (reference sequence). CDR3 in amino acids: CASSLLAGYNEQFF. DNA of the CDR3: TGTGCCAGCAGTTTGTTAGCGGGGTACAATGAGCAGTTCTTC.

The chain employs TRBV15 and TRBJ2-7; 9 bases are a match to TRBD1. The CDR3 totals 18 residues. Germline CDR1 reads LNHNV; CDR2 reads YYDKDF (reference sequence). Trimming removed 1 base from V and 2 bases from J; junction bases left unmatched: 12. The CDR3 nucleotides are TGTGCCACCAGCAGAGCGACCTTAGGACAGGGGAAAACCTACGAGCAGTACTTC. Translating gives CATSRATLGQGKTYEQYF. Together with reference TRBV15 and TRBJ2-7, the CDR3 gives the full variable domain: DAMVIQNPRYQVTQFGKPVTLSCSQTLNHNVMYWYQQKSSQAPKLLFHYYDKDFNNEADTPDNFQSRRPNTSFCFLDIRSPGLGDTAMYLCATSRATLGQGKTYEQYFGPGTRLTVT.